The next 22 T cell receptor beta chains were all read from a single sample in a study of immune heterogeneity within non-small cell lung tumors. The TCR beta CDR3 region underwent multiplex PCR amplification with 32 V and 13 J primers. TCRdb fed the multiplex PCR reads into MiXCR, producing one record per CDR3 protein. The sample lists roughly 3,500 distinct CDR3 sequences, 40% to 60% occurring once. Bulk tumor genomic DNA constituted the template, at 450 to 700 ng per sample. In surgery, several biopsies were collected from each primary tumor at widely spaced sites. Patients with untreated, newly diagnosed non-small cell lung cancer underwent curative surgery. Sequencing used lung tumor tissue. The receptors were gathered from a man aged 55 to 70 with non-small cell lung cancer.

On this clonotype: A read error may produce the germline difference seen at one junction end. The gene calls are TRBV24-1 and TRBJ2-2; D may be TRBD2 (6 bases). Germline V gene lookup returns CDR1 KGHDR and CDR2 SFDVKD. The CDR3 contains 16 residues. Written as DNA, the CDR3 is TGTGGCACCAGTGATCCGGGAGAGGGTACCACCGGGGAGCTGTTTTTT. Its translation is CGTSDPGEGTTGELFF.

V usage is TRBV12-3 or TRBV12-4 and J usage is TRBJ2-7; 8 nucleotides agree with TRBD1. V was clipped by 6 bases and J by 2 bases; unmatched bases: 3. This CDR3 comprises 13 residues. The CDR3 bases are TGTGCCAGCAGCGGACAGGGCCCCTACGAGCAGTACTTC. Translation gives CASSGQGPYEQYF.

The CDR3 reads CASSQDPQGIYGYTF. In nucleotides, the CDR3 is TGCGCCAGCAGCCAAGACCCACAGGGTATCTATGGCTACACCTTC. The chain combines TRBV4-3 with TRBJ1-2, with a possible D match to TRBD1 (6 bases). Germline CDR1 and CDR2: LGHNA and YSLEER. V gave up 0 bases and J gave up 4 bases, with 12 bases separating them. The CDR3 covers 15 residues.

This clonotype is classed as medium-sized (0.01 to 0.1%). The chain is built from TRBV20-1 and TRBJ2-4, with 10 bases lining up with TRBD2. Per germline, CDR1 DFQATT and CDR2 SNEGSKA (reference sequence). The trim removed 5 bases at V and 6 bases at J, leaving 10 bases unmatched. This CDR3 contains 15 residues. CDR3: CSAFEREGQLNIQYF. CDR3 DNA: TGCAGTGCTTTCGAGCGGGAGGGCCAATTAAACATTCAGTACTTC.

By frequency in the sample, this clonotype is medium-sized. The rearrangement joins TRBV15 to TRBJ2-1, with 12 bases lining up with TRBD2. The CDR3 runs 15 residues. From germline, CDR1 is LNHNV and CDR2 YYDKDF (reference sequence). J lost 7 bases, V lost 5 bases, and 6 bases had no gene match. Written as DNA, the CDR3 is TGTGCCACCAGCGCGACTAGCGGGAGTGCTAATGAGCAGTTCTTC. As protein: CATSATSGSANEQFF.

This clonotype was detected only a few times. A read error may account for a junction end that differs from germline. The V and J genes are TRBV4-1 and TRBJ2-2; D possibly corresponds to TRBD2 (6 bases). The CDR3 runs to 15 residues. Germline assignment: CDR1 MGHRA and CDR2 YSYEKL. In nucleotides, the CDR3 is TGCGCCAGCAGACAAGGGGACTTTCGCCCCGGGGAGCTGTTTTTT. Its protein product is CASRQGDFRPGELFF.

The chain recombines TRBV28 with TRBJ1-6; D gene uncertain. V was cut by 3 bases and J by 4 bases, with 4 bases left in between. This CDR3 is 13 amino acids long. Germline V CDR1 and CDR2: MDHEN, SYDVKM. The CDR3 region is CASSLWYNSPLHF. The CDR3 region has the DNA TGTGCCAGCAGTTTGTGGTATAATTCACCCCTCCACTTT.

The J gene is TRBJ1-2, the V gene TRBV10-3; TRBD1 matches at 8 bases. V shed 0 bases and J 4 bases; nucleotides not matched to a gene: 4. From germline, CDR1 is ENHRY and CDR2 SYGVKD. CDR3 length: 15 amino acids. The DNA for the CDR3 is TGTGCCATCAGTGAGTCGACAGGGGAACGCTATGGCTACACCTTC. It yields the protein CAISESTGERYGYTF.

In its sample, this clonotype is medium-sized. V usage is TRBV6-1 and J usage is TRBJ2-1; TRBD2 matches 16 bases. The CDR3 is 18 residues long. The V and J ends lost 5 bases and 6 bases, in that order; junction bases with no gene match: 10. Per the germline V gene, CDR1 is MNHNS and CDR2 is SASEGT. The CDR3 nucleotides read TGTGCCAGCAGTCTGGGGACTAGCGGGAGGGCCAGGGGCAATGAGCAGTTCTTC. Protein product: CASSLGTSGRARGNEQFF.

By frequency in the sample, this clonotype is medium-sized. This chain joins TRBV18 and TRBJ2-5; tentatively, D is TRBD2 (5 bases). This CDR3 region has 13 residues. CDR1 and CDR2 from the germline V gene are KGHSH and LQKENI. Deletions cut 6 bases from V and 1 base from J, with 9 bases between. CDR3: CASSPRVQETQYF. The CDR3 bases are TGTGCCAGCTCCCCGAGGGTCCAAGAGACCCAGTACTTC.

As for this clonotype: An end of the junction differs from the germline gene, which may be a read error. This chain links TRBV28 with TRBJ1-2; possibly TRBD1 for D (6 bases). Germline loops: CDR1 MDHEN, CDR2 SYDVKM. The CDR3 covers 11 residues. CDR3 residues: CPSARTDGYTF. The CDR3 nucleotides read TGTCCCAGCGCCCGGACAGATGGCTACACCTTC.

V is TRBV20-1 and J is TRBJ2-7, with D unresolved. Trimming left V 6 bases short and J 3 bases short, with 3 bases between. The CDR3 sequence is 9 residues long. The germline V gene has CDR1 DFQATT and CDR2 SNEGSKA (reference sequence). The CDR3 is CSASYEQYF. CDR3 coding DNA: TGCAGTGCCAGCTACGAGCAGTACTTC.

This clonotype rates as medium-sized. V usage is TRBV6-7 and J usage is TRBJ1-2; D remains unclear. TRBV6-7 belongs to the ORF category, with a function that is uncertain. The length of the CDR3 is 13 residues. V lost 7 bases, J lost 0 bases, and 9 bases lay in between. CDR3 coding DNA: TGTGCCAGCACCCTAACTGCTAACTATGGCTACACCTTC. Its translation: CASTLTANYGYTF.

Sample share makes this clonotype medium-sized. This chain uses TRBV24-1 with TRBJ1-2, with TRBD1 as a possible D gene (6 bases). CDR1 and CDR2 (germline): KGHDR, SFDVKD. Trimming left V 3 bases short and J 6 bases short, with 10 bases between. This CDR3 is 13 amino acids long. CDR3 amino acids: CATSDGGGNGYTF. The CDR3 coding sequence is TGTGCCACCAGTGATGGAGGGGGAAATGGCTACACCTTC.

This CDR3 reads CATSPGASTGEQYF. As DNA, the CDR3 is TGTGCCACCAGCCCTGGGGCGAGCACGGGGGAGCAGTACTTC. The chain has TRBV15 and TRBJ2-7; D could derive from TRBD1 or TRBD2 (5 bases each). Germline assignment: CDR1 LNHNV and CDR2 YYDKDF (reference sequence). The CDR3 totals 14 residues. Trimming stripped 5 bases from V and 7 bases from J, with 18 bases between.

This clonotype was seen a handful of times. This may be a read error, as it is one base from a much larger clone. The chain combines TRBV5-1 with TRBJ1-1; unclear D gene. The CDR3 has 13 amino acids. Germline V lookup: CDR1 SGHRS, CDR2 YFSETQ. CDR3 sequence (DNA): TGCGCCAGCAGCTTGGTGGAGGGATCTGAACCTTTCTTT. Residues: CASSLVEGSEPFF.

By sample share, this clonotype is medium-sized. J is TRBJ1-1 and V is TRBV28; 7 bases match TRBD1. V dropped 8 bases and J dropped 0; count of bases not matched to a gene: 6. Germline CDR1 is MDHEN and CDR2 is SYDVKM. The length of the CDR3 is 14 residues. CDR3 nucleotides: TGTGCCAGCCGTACAGGGGACTTGAACACTGAAGCTTTCTTT. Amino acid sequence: CASRTGDLNTEAFF. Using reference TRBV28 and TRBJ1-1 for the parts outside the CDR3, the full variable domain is DVKVTQSSRYLVKRTGEKVFLECVQDMDHENMFWYRQDPGLGLRLIYFSYDVKMKEKGDIPEGYSVSREKKERFSLILESASTNQTSMYLCASRTGDLNTEAFFGQGTRLTVV.

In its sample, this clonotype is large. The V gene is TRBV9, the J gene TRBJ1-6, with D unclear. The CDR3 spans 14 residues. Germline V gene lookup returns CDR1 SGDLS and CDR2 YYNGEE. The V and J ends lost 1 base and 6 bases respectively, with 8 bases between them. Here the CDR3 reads CASSVRAFNSPLHF. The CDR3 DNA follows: TGTGCCAGCAGCGTAAGGGCCTTTAATTCACCCCTCCACTTT.

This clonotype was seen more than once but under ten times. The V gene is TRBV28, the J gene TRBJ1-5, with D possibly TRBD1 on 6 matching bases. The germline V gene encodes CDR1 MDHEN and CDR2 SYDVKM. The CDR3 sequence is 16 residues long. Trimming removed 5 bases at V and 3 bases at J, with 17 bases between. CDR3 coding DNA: TGTGCCAGCAGTCTTTCGACAGGCTGGGACAATCAGCCCCAGCATTTT. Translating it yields CASSLSTGWDNQPQHF.

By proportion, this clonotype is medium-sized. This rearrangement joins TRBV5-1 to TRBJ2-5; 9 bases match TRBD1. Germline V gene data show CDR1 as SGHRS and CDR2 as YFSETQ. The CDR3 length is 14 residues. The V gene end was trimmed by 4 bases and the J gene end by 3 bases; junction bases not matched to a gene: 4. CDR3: CASSGTGTKETQYF. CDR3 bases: TGCGCCAGCAGCGGGACAGGGACTAAAGAGACCCAGTACTTC.

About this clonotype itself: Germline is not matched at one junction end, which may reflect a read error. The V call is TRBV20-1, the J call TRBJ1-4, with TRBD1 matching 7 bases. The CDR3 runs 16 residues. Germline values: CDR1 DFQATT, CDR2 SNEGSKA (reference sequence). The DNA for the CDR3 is TGTAGTGCTAGAAGTGGCTCGGGACAGACGAATGAAAAACTGTTTTTT. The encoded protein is CSARSGSGQTNEKLFF.

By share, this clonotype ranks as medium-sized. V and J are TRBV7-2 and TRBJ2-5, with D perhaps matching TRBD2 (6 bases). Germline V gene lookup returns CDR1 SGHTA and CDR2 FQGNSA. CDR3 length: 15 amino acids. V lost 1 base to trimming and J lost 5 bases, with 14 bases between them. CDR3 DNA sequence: TGTGCCAGCAGCTTAGGGTTAGCGGTCCGGGAGACCCAGTACTTC. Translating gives CASSLGLAVRETQYF. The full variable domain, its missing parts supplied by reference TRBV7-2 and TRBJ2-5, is GAGVSQSPSNKVTEKGKDVELRCDPISGHTALYWYRQSLGQGLEFLIYFQGNSAPDKSGLPSDRFSAERTGGSVSTLTIQRTQQEDSAVYLCASSLGLAVRETQYFGPGTRLLVL.